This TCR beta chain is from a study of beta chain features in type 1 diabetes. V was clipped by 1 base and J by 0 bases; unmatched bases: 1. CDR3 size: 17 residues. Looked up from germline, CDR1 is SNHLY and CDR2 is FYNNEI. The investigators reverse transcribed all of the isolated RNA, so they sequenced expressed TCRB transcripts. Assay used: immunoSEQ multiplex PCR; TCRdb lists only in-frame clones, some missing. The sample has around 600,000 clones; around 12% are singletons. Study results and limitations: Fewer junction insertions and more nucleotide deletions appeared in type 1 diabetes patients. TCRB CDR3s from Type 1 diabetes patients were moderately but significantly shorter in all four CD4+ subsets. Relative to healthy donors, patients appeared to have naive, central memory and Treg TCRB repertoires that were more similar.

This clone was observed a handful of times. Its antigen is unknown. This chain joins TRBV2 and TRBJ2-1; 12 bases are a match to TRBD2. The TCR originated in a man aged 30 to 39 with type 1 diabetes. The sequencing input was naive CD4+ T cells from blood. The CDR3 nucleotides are TGTGCCAGCAGTGAAGTACTAGCGGGGGGCTCCTACAATGAGCAGTTCTTC. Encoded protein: CASSEVLAGGSYNEQFF.